This T cell receptor beta chain emerged from a study of control samples from healthy donors and cancer patients. The ends were cut back, 0 bases at V and 12 bases at J, with 22 bases in the middle. CDR1 and CDR2 (germline): SGHTS, YDEGEE. The CDR3 length is 15 residues. This clone was detected only once. Clones were sequenced by immunoSEQ multiplex PCR, and TCRdb holds only the in-frame ones, with some missing. The sample records 120,000 or so clones, roughly 87% being singletons. The V gene is TRBV5-8, the J gene TRBJ2-7; the D call may be TRBD1 or TRBD2 (6 bases each). This TCR was recovered from a man younger than 35 in good health. The sequenced sample was blood. The CDR3: CASSLGGTGTDLRYF. The CDR3 DNA follows: TGTGCCAGCAGCTTGGGTGGAACAGGGACTGACCTCAGGTACTTC.